This paragraph reports one T cell receptor beta chain. Its specificity is unknown. The method was immunoSEQ multiplex PCR; TCRdb's version includes in-frame clones alone and lacks a portion of them. Among 55,000 to 75,000 clones listed, around 70% were seen once. Unstimulated PBMCs were sorted into CD3+CD4+ and CD3+CD8+ populations. The sample originates from a study of T cell clones after liver transplantation. Study summary: Samples came from ITN030ST, which attempted immunosuppression withdrawal within 2 years of liver transplantation. Apart from a few HCV-positive recipients, transplants were for non-autoimmune, non-viral reasons.

The study's findings and limits: Low donor cell numbers restricted donor-reactive repertoire measurement in a couple of subjects.

V dropped 0 bases and J dropped 0 bases, with 9 bases sitting between them. This CDR3 spans 15 amino acids. Germline values: CDR1 SGHRS, CDR2 YFSETQ. The rearrangement links TRBV5-1 to TRBJ1-1; D gene uncertain. The sequence came from a human patient who received a liver transplant. A subset of T cells may come from the graft donor. The sample here was CD4+ T cells from blood, taken at the approximately 16-month timepoint. CDR3: CASSLVSGLNTEAFF. CDR3 nucleotide sequence: TGCGCCAGCAGCTTGGTCTCGGGTCTGAACACTGAAGCTTTCTTT.